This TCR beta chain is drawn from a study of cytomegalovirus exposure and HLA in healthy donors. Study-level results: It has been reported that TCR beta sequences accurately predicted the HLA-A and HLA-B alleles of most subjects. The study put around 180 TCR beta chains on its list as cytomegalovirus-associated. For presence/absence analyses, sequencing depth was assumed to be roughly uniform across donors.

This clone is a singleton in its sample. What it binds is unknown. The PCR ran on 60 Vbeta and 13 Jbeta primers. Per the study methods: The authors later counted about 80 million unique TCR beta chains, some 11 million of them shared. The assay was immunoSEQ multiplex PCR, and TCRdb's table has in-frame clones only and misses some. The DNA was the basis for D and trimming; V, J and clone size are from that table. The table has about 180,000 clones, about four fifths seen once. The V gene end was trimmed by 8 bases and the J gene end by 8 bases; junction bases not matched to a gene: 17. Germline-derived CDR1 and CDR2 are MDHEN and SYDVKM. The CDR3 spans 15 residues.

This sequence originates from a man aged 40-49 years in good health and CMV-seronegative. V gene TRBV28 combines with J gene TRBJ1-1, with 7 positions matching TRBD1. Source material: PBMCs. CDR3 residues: CASSVPGGPAPEAFF. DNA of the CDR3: TGTGCCAGCTCTGTTCCAGGGGGACCTGCCCCGGAAGCTTTCTTT.